This T cell receptor beta chain emerged from a study of monozygotic twins with inflammatory bowel disease. TCRdb reprocessed the 5' RACE reads, keeping one entry per CDR3 protein, no DNA. The table for this sample gives 400,000 or so distinct CDR3 sequences. Specimen: blood. The receptor comes from a human donor with ulcerative colitis or Crohn's disease, or a healthy co-twin of an affected twin (not recorded which).

The CDR3 protein is CASSLSGTQAGELFF. The chain joins TRBV5-1 to TRBJ2-2; TCRdb returns TRBD2, unconfirmable since there is no DNA. Germline V lookup: CDR1 SGHRS, CDR2 YFSETQ. CDR3 size: 15 residues.